These 9 T cell receptor beta chains were all obtained from the same sample, sequenced in a study of T-cell memory formation after mild COVID-19. TCRdb re-called the 5' RACE reads with MiXCR, one entry per CDR3 protein. The sample lists around 300,000 distinct CDR3 sequences; roughly 21% were seen once. Input material: PBMCs or a T cell subset sorted from them (not recorded which). The source is a man aged 18 to 35 who had mild COVID-19 (a few samples of this study predate the infection). Cell type and time point are not known.

The chain uses TRBV5-5 and TRBJ1-2; 7 bases agree with TRBD1. J gave up 0 bases and V 2 bases, and 1 base lay outside the gene matches. Germline V gene sequence: CDR1 SGHKS, CDR2 YYEKEE (reference sequence). This CDR3 region has 14 residues. CDR3 coding DNA: TGTGCCAGCAGCTTCGGGACAGCTAACTATGGCTACACCTTC. Its protein product is CASSFGTANYGYTF.

The CDR3 DNA sequence: TGTGCCAGCAGCTTATTACAGGGGGCAAGGGACACTGAAGCTTTCTTT. This sequence encodes CASSLLQGARDTEAFF. The chain combines TRBV11-2 with TRBJ1-1; 9 bases agree with TRBD1. After removal of 2 bases from V and 3 bases from J, the junction contained 7 bases not matched to a gene. The CDR3 extends over 16 amino acids. The germline V gene has CDR1 SGHAT and CDR2 FQNNGV.

CDR3 region: CASSQQTVSTIYF. The CDR3 DNA reads TGTGCCAGCAGCCAACAGACAGTTTCAACCATATATTTT. The chain joins TRBV7-9 to TRBJ1-3; perhaps TRBD1 as D (5 bases). Germline V gene data show CDR1 as SEHNR and CDR2 as FQNEAQ (reference sequence). The CDR3 covers 13 residues. V was trimmed by 5 bases and J by 10 bases, leaving 15 bases between them.

This clonotype was picked up a small number of times. The rearrangement joins TRBV5-1 to TRBJ2-1; D is ambiguous. The CDR3 totals 16 residues. Germline lookup yields CDR1 SGHRS and CDR2 YFSETQ. V gave up 2 bases and J gave up 0 bases, with 12 bases separating them. CDR3 residues: CASSFGQRSSYNEQFF. CDR3 nucleotide sequence: TGCGCCAGCAGCTTCGGCCAAAGAAGCTCCTACAATGAGCAGTTCTTC.

This clonotype has only a few counts. The chain recombines TRBV4-3 with TRBJ2-1; 14 bases are a match to TRBD2. The CDR3 is 20 amino acids. The junction had 15 bases not matched to a gene; V was cut back by 3 bases and J by 5 bases. From germline, CDR1 is LGHNA and CDR2 YSLEER. The CDR3: CASSQTSWGLAGARNNEQFF. The DNA for the CDR3 is TGCGCCAGCAGCCAGACCTCGTGGGGACTAGCGGGGGCGCGAAACAATGAGCAGTTCTTC.

The rearrangement uses TRBV10-3 and TRBJ1-4; the D gene is possibly TRBD1 (5 bases). CDR1 is ENHRY, CDR2 SYGVKD, per germline. The CDR3 sequence is 14 residues long. V gave up 3 bases and J gave up 5 bases, with 10 bases separating them. CDR3 DNA: TGTGCCATCAGTGAAATTGGGGGAAATGAAAAACTGTTTTTT. This codes for CAISEIGGNEKLFF.

This clonotype was seen more than once but under ten times. J is TRBJ2-2 and V is TRBV7-9, with unresolved D. CDR3 size: 15 residues. In germline, CDR1 is SEHNR, CDR2 FQNEAQ (reference sequence). The germline V and J ends were trimmed by 5 bases and 6 bases, with 16 bases remaining between them. As DNA, the CDR3 is TGTGCCAGCAGCCTTGGTAGCTACCAGGCCGGGGAGCTGTTTTTT. Translation: CASSLGSYQAGELFF.

This chain connects TRBV6-2 or TRBV6-3 to TRBJ2-7; 7 bases are shared with TRBD2. With V trimmed by 2 bases and J by 6 bases, 7 bases remained unmatched. Germline V gene data show CDR1 as MNHEY and CDR2 as SVGEGT. The CDR3 has 14 amino acids. CDR3 coding DNA: TGTGCCAGCAGTTACACCGGACTAGTCGGCGAGCAGTACTTC. Translation: CASSYTGLVGEQYF.

This clonotype was detected a few times. This chain joins TRBV18 and TRBJ1-1; D possibly corresponds to TRBD1 (6 bases). The V gene's germline CDR1 is KGHSH and CDR2 LQKENI. The germline V and J ends were trimmed by 4 bases and 1 base, with 19 bases remaining between them. The CDR3 runs 17 residues. CDR3 protein: CASSLLAGGPWNTEAFF. For the CDR3, the DNA is TGTGCCAGCTCACTCCTCGCCGGGGGCCCATGGAACACTGAAGCTTTCTTT. Variable domain in full (rest from reference TRBV18 and TRBJ1-1): NAGVMQNPRHLVRRRGQEARLRCSPMKGHSHVYWYRQLPEEGLKFMVYLQKENIIDESGMPKERFSAEFPKEGPSILRIQQVVRGDSAAYFCASSLLAGGPWNTEAFFGQGTRLTVV.